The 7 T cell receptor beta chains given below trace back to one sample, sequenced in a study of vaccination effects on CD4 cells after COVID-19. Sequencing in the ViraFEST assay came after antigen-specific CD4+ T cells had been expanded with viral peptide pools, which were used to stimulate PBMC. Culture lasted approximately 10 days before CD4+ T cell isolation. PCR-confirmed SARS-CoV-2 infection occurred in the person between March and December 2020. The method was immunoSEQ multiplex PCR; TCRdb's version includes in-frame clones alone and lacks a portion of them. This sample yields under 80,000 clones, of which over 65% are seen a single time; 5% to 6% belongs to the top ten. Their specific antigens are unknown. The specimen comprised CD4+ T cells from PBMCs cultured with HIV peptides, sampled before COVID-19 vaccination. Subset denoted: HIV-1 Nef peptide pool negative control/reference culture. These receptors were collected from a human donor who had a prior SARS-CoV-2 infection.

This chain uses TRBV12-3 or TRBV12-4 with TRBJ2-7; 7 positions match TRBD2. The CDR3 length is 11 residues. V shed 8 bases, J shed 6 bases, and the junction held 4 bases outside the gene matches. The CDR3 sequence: CASGGESEQYF. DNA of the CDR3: TGTGCCAGCGGGGGGGAGTCCGAGCAGTACTTC.

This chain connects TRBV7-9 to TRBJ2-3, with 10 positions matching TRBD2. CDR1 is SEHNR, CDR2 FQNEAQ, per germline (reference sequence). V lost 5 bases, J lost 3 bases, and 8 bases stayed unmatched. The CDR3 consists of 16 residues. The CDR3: CASSPRTSGGTDTQYF. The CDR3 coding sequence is TGTGCCAGCAGCCCCCGGACTAGCGGCGGGACAGATACGCAGTATTTT.

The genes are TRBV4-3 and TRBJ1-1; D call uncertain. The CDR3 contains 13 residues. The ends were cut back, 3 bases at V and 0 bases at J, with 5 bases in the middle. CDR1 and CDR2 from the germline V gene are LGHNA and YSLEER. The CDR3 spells CASSQDMNTEAFF. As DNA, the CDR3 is TGCGCCAGCAGCCAGGATATGAACACTGAAGCTTTCTTT.

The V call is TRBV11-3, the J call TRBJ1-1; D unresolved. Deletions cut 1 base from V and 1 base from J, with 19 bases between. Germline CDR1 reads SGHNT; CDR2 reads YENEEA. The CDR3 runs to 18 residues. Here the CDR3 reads CASSLVGRLLPENTEAFF. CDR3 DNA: TGTGCCAGCAGCTTAGTGGGGAGGCTACTCCCCGAGAACACTGAAGCTTTCTTT.

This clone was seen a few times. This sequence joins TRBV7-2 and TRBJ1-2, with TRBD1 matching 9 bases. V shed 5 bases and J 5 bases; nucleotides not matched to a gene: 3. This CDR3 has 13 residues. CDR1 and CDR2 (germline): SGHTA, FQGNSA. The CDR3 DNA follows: TGTGCCAGCAGCCCTGGACAGGGGTATGGCTACACCTTC. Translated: CASSPGQGYGYTF.

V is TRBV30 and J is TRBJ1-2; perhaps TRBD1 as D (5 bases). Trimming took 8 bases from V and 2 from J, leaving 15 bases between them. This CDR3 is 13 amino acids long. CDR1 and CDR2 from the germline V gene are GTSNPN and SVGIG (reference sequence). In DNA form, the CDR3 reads TGTGCCAAAACGGGGCGCCGGAACTATGGCTACACCTTC. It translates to CAKTGRRNYGYTF.

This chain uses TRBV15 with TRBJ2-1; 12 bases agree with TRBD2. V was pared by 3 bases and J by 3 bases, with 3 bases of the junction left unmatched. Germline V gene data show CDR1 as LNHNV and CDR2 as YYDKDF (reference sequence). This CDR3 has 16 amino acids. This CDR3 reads CATSRASGRVYNEQFF. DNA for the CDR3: TGTGCCACCAGCAGGGCTAGCGGGAGGGTCTACAATGAGCAGTTCTTC.